This paragraph covers one TCR beta chain sequence. Its antigen is unidentified. Other DNA sequences in the same sample also yield this CDR3. The table came from immunoSEQ multiplex PCR; TCRdb's copy has only in-frame clones and leaves some out. The table includes about 99,000 clones, more than 90% detected once. The sample comes from a study of T cell responses to AZD1222 COVID-19 vaccine. Study-level results: AZD1222 recipients seropositive at baseline numbered only six or seven. Nearly half of unique spike-specific TCRs reportedly avoided B.1.351 and B.1.1.7 mutated regions. Repertoire collection took place solely once the T cell response had peaked.

Germline V gene sequence: CDR1 SGDLS, CDR2 YYNGEE. This CDR3 has 16 residues. Trimming shortened V by 0 bases and J by 0 bases, and 10 bases separated the two germline ends. This sample comprised peripheral blood, obtained on day 0 of AZD1222 vaccination. The chain employs TRBV9 and TRBJ2-1; D might be TRBD2 (5 bases). This sequence originates from an adult in good health. CDR3 in amino acids: CASSVVPGSSYNEQFF. The CDR3 DNA reads as TGTGCCAGCAGCGTAGTGCCGGGGAGCTCCTACAATGAGCAGTTCTTC.